This T cell receptor (beta chain) was found in a study of cytomegalovirus exposure and HLA in healthy donors. Remarks on this clone: Its antigen is still unknown.

The PCR used 60 Vbeta and 13 Jbeta primers. TCRdb keeps only in-frame clones here, not all; method: immunoSEQ multiplex PCR. The data hold around 160,000 clones, with approximately 71% observed a single time. V shed 3 bases and J shed 2 bases, with 10 bases lying between them. CDR1 and CDR2 from the germline V gene are MDHEN and SYDVKM. The CDR3 is made up of 14 amino acids. Whole-study results and caveats: Productive rates of about 87% or about 30% were seen for most TCR beta V segments in an earlier analysis. An analysis was carried out later, and it reportedly showed fewer N-insertions in an Asian-associated ancestry cluster than the approximately 610-donor mean. Most likely, a cluster of highly shared sequence variants arose as a sequencing artifact.

This sequence joins TRBV28 and TRBJ1-2; D call uncertain. The sequencing input was PBMCs. This receptor was obtained from a woman in her late teens or twenties in good health and CMV-seropositive. This CDR3 reads CASSFSGPNYGYTF. CDR3 in DNA: TGTGCCAGCAGTTTTAGCGGGCCCAACTATGGCTACACCTTC.